This T cell receptor (beta chain) is from a study of cytomegalovirus exposure and HLA in healthy donors. Study results and limitations: After further analysis at a later stage, roughly 15,000 TCR beta sequences were associated with HLA alleles at 0.05 false discovery rate. Most TCR sequences were rare, but some public TCRs occurred in many donors. Later analysis found that TCR beta chains associated with HLA were more clonally expanded than other, equally common chains.

The V gene lost 4 bases and the J gene lost 4 bases, with 13 bases spanning the gap. CDR3 length equals 13 residues. Germline V gene lookup returns CDR1 SQVTM and CDR2 ANQGSEA. The sample holds a few counts of this clone. What it binds is not known. The donors, nominally healthy at sampling, likely had unrecorded immune exposures. With 60 Vbeta and 13 Jbeta primers, the PCR was carried out. Sequenced by immunoSEQ multiplex PCR; TCRdb stores in-frame clones only, minus some. Altogether some 90,000 clones are present, approximately 80% being singletons, with the ten largest covering 3%. This chain joins TRBV29-1 and TRBJ2-5; D is unresolved. Input material: PBMCs. This receptor was obtained from a man aged 35-49 years in good health and CMV-seronegative. CDR3 region: CSVVERLGETQYF. CDR3 DNA sequence: TGCAGCGTTGTGGAGCGACTCGGAGAGACCCAGTACTTC.